Given below is one TCR beta chain in context. Antigen specificity is unknown. The CDR3 has 14 amino acids. In germline, CDR1 is LNHDA, CDR2 SQIVND (reference sequence). V was shortened by 1 base and J by 4 bases, with 10 bases between the two germline ends. These data come from a study of OX40 agonist ivuxolimab in advanced cancers. Across the whole study: Every 2 weeks, ivuxolimab was infused into the patients intravenously at between 0.01 and 10 mg/kg. Partial responses occurred in three patients (one hepatocellular carcinoma, two cutaneous melanoma). Study findings and constraints: The investigators did not determine what antigen specificity the expanded peripheral T cells had.

Only in-frame clones appear in the TCRdb table, and some are missing; sequencing was by immunoSEQ multiplex PCR. The profile shows over 55,000 clones, just over 90% of them singletons. The sequencing used CD4+ or CD8+ T cells sorted from blood, collected in a trial of the OX40 agonist ivuxolimab. This chain joins TRBV19 and TRBJ1-1; maybe TRBD1 (6 bases). This TCR was sampled from an adult with an advanced solid tumor such as melanoma, head and neck, liver or kidney cancer. DNA of the CDR3: TGTGCCAGTAGTATAGCCCGGGGGCGCACTGAAGCTTTCTTT. Amino acids: CASSIARGRTEAFF.